This entry is about one TCR beta chain. This specimen belongs to a study of blood T cell repertoires in COVID-19. Study-level information: Acute-phase and convalescent COVID-19 samples originated in the United States, Italy and Spain. Nucleic acid was either cDNA or gDNA, and it came from T cells, B-cell-depleted T cells, or PBMCs.

Germline values: CDR1 SGDLS, CDR2 YYNGEE. V lost 3 bases, J lost 7 bases, and 4 bases stayed unmatched. CDR3 length: 13 amino acids. In the original workflow: Estimated nucleated cell counts came from reference gene primer amplification. Data came from immunoSEQ multiplex PCR; TCRdb stores just in-frame clones and leaves some out. The V and J calls and clone size were taken over from that table, and D and trimming were inferred from the DNA. The sample holds approximately 89,000 clones; about 80% are singletons and the top ten take about 24%. The source is a man between 65 and 85 years old with acute or convalescent COVID-19. The chain is built from TRBV9 and TRBJ1-1; 9 bases are shared with TRBD1. The specimen was peripheral blood. CDR3: CASSAGQGLEAFF. DNA of the CDR3: TGTGCCAGCAGCGCGGGACAGGGACTTGAAGCTTTCTTT.